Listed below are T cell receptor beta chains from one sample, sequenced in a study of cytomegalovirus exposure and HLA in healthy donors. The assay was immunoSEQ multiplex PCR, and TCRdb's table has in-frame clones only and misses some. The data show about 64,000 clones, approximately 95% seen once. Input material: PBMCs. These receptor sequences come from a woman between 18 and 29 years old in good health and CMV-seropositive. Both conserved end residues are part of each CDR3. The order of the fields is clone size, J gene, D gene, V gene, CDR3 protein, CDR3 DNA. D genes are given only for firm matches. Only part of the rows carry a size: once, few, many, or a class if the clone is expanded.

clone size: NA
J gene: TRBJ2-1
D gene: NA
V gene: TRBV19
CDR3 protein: CASSIRAYRGHSYNEQFF
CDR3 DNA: TGTGCCAGTAGTATACGCGCCTATAGGGGCCACTCCTACAATGAGCAGTTCTTC

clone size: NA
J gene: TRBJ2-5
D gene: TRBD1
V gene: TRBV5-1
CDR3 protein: CASSPRTGTETQYF
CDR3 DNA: TGCGCCAGCAGCCCCAGGACAGGGACTGAGACCCAGTACTTC

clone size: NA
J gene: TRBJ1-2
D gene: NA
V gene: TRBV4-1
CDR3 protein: CASSPAGRRYYGYTF
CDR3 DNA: TGCGCCAGCAGCCCAGCGGGGCGCCGGTACTATGGCTACACCTTC

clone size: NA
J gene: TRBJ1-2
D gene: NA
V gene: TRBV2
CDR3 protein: CASSAGPEYGYTF
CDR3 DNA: TGTGCCAGCAGTGCAGGGCCGGAGTATGGCTACACCTTC

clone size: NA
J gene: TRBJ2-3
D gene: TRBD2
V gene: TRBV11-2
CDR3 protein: CASSRIAGLSADTQYF
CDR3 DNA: TGTGCCAGCAGCCGCATAGCGGGGTTGAGCGCAGATACGCAGTATTTT

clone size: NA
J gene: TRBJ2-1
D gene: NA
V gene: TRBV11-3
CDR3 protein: CASSFGGPYNEQFF
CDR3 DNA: TGTGCCAGCAGCTTCGGGGGGCCCTACAATGAGCAGTTCTTC

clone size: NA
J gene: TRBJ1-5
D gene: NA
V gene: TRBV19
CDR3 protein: CASTPGSGVEPQHF
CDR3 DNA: TGTGCCAGTACCCCGGGGTCGGGGGTCGAGCCCCAGCATTTT

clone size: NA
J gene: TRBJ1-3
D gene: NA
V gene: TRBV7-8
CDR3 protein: CASSLAPVHDGSGNTIYF
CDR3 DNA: TGTGCCAGCAGCTTAGCCCCGGTACACGACGGGTCTGGAAACACCATATATTTT

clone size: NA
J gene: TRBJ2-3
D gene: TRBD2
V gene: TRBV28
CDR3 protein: CASSSSGLAGGGTDTQYF
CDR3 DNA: TGTGCCAGCAGTTCGTCGGGACTAGCGGGAGGAGGGACAGATACGCAGTATTTT

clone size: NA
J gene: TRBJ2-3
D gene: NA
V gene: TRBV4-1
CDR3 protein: CASSQVSGYSTDTQYF
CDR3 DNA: TGCGCCAGCAGCCAAGTGAGCGGGTATAGCACAGATACGCAGTATTTT

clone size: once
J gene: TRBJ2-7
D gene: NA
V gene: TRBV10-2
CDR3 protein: CATLRFVGGIDEQYF
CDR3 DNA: TGCGCCACCCTTCGGTTCGTGGGAGGTATCGACGAGCAGTACTTC

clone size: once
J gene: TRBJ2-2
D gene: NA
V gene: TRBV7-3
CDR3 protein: CASSLGRTANTGELFF
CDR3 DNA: TGTGCCAGCAGCTTAGGCCGGACAGCGAACACCGGGGAGCTGTTTTTT

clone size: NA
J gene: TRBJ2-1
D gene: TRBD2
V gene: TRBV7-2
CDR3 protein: CASSLGLAGGQEQFF
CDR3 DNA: TGTGCCAGCAGCTTAGGGCTAGCGGGGGGACAGGAGCAGTTCTTC

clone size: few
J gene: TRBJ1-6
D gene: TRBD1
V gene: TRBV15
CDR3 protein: CATSRDPRTGDSSYNSPLHF
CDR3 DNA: TGTGCCACCAGCAGAGATCCTCGGACAGGGGATAGCTCCTATAATTCACCCCTCCACTTT

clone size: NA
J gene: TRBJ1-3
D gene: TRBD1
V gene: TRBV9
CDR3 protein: CASSQGVRDSGNTIYF
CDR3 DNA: TGTGCCAGCAGCCAGGGGGTCAGAGACTCTGGAAACACCATATATTTT

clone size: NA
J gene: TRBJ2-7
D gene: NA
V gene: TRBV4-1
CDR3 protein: CASSQERGVGEQYF
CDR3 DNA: TGCGCCAGCAGCCAAGAGCGGGGAGTCGGGGAGCAGTACTTC

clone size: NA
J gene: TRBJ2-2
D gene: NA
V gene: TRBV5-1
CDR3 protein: CASSLDSANTGELFF
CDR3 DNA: TGCGCCAGCAGCCTCGACAGTGCGAACACCGGGGAGCTGTTTTTT

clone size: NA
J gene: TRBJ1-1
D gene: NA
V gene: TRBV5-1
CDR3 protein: CASSLVQGGNTEAFF
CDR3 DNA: TGCGCCAGCAGCTTGGTACAGGGTGGGAACACTGAAGCTTTCTTT

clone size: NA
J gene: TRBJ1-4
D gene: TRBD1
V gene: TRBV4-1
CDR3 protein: CASSQAGGEALEKLFF
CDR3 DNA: TGCGCCAGCAGCCAAGCAGGGGGCGAAGCCTTGGAAAAACTGTTTTTT

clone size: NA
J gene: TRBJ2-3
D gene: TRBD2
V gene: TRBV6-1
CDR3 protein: CANGLAGTDTQYF
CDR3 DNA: TGCGCCAACGGACTAGCGGGAACAGATACGCAGTATTTT

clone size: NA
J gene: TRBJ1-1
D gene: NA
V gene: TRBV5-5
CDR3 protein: CASSLNPLYGQLNTEAFF
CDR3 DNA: TGTGCCAGCAGCTTGAACCCCCTATACGGACAACTGAACACTGAAGCTTTCTTT

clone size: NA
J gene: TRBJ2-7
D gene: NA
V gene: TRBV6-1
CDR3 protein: CASSEWVSSLYEQYF
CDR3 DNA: TGTGCCAGCAGTGAATGGGTATCTAGCCTTTACGAGCAGTACTTC